The 22 T cell receptor beta chains in this list originate from one sample, sequenced in a study of human T cells and chemical hapten exposure. The time point: patch test 1, 2 weeks after DPC sensitization. Treatment given: therapeutic diphenylcyclopropenone sensitization with weekly scalp DPC. TCRdb re-called the RACE reads with MiXCR, one entry per CDR3 protein. Seen here are about 110,000 distinct CDR3 sequences, roughly 9.6% observed once, and the top ten hold 3% to 4%. The sample was whole blood, taken in connection with sensitization to the hapten diphenylcyclopropenone (DPC). These receptors were obtained from a woman in her thirties or forties with alopecia areata. Some clones in this sample may be carry-over from other donors' samples.

Only a few counts were recorded for this clonotype. The chain combines TRBV5-1 with TRBJ2-5; 9 bases fit TRBD1. The CDR3 covers 15 residues. Germline lookup yields CDR1 SGHRS and CDR2 YFSETQ. Germline trimming cut 0 bases from V and 4 bases from J; bases unmatched to any gene: 4. CDR3 sequence: CASSLADRGRETQYF. CDR3 DNA: TGCGCCAGCAGCTTGGCGGACAGGGGTAGAGAGACCCAGTACTTC. The variable domain in full, with the rest retrieved from reference TRBV5-1 and TRBJ2-5, is KAGVTQTPRYLIKTRGQQVTLSCSPISGHRSVSWYQQTPGQGLQFLFEYFSETQRNKGNFPGRFSGRQFSNSRSEMNVSTLELGDSALYLCASSLADRGRETQYFGPGTRLLVL.

This clonotype was detected only a few times. The chain combines TRBV7-2 with TRBJ2-1, with unresolved D. Germline V gene data show CDR1 as SGHTA and CDR2 as FQGNSA. V was cut by 5 bases and J by 8 bases, with 13 bases left in between. This CDR3 is built from 13 residues. The CDR3 DNA follows: TGTGCCAGCAGCCGCGGCCTCCGCGATGAGCAGTTCTTC. Encoded protein: CASSRGLRDEQFF.

This clonotype showed up just a few times. The rearrangement uses TRBV5-5 and TRBJ1-1, with unresolved D. V was clipped by 5 bases and J by 0 bases, with 8 bases between them. The germline CDR1 and CDR2 sequences are SGHKS and YYEKEE (reference sequence). The CDR3 runs 13 residues. CDR3 nucleotides: TGTGCCAGCAGGCGAGATCTGAACACTGAAGCTTTCTTT. Encoded protein: CASRRDLNTEAFF.

The table lists this clonotype with a few counts. This rearrangement joins TRBV3-1 to TRBJ2-1; D may be TRBD2 (5 bases). V shed 5 bases and J shed 2 bases, with 16 bases lying between them. The germline gives CDR1 LGHDT, CDR2 YNNKEL (reference sequence). The CDR3 has 16 residues. CDR3 nucleotides: TGTGCCAGCAGCTTTTCCGGGGTCGCGCCCTACAATGAGCAGTTCTTC. Protein product: CASSFSGVAPYNEQFF.

This clonotype was seen a handful of times. J is TRBJ2-3 and V is TRBV6-4; TRBD2 agrees at 11 bases. This CDR3 region has 18 residues. The V and J ends lost 4 bases and 5 bases, in that order; junction bases with no gene match: 14. The germline V gene encodes CDR1 MRHNA and CDR2 SNTAGT. CDR3 region: CASSAQPLTSGVIDTQYF. The CDR3 DNA reads as TGTGCCAGCAGTGCCCAGCCTTTGACTAGCGGGGTGATAGATACGCAGTATTTT.

To note about this clonotype: One junction end disagrees with the germline gene, perhaps due to a read error. The chain recombines TRBV20-1 with TRBJ2-1; 12 bases map to TRBD2. The CDR3 loop spans 16 amino acids. In germline, CDR1 is DFQATT, CDR2 SNEGSKA (reference sequence). This chain's CDR3 is CSARSLAGGPYNGQSF. The CDR3, as DNA: TGCAGTGCTAGATCCCTAGCGGGAGGGCCCTACAATGGGCAGTCCTTC.

V usage is TRBV7-3 and J usage is TRBJ2-1; D remains unclear. V lost 3 bases to trimming and J lost 9 bases, with 12 bases between them. Germline CDR1 and CDR2: SGHTA and FQGTGA. This CDR3 is 13 amino acids long. Written as DNA, the CDR3 is TGTGCCAGCAGCTTCCGGCCCTCTGCTGAGCAGTTCTTC. Residues: CASSFRPSAEQFF.

This rearrangement joins TRBV5-1 to TRBJ1-4; TRBD1 matches at 12 bases. V dropped 4 bases and J dropped 10; count of bases not matched to a gene: 8. There are 15 residues in the CDR3. CDR1 and CDR2 (germline): SGHRS, YFSETQ. The CDR3 sequence is CASSGTGGNGGKLFF. In DNA, the CDR3 is TGCGCCAGCAGCGGGACAGGGGGCAACGGTGGAAAACTGTTTTTT.

CDR3 sequence reads: CASSEGGLRSPLHF. CDR3 DNA sequence: TGTGCCAGCAGTGAAGGGGGTCTACGGTCACCCCTCCACTTT. The J gene is TRBJ1-6, the V gene TRBV2; D remains unclear. Germline CDR1 reads SNHLY; CDR2 reads FYNNEI. V lost 1 base, J lost 10 bases, and 11 bases lay in between. The CDR3 is 14 residues long.

This clonotype was seen at least ten times. The rearrangement joins TRBV6-5 to TRBJ1-1; D gene ambiguous. Trimming pared 2 bases from V and 5 bases from J, leaving 18 bases between. Germline loops: CDR1 MNHEY, CDR2 SVGAGI. The CDR3 sequence is 16 residues long. The CDR3 region has the DNA TGTGCCAGCAGTTACGTGGCGGCCACTGGGTGGACTGAAGCTTTCTTT. Protein: CASSYVAATGWTEAFF.

This clonotype was found a few times. The rearrangement joins TRBV28 to TRBJ2-7; 12 nucleotides agree with TRBD2. The CDR3 spans 16 residues. CDR1 is MDHEN and CDR2 is SYDVKM in the germline V gene. The V segment lost 5 bases and the J segment 1 base; nucleotides outside the gene matches: 6. The DNA of the CDR3 is TGTGCCAGCAGTGTCTCGACTAGCGGGAGTTCCTACGAGCAGTACTTC. This encodes CASSVSTSGSSYEQYF.

This clonotype has more than one count but fewer than ten. J is TRBJ1-2 and V is TRBV12-3 or TRBV12-4, with TRBD1 matching 7 bases. With 4 bases clipped from V and 6 bases from J, the junction kept 8 bases outside the gene matches. CDR3 length equals 14 residues. The CDR3 protein is CASSSDRALDGYTF. In DNA, the CDR3 is TGTGCCAGCAGTTCCGACAGGGCTCTCGATGGCTACACCTTC.

The V gene is TRBV5-5, the J gene TRBJ2-1; D remains ambiguous. The CDR3 has 15 residues. The germline V and J ends were trimmed by 0 bases and 2 bases, with 9 bases remaining between them. Germline CDR1 SGHKS, CDR2 YYEKEE (reference sequence). The CDR3 is CASSLAGITYNEQFF. The DNA of the CDR3 is TGTGCCAGCAGCTTGGCCGGCATAACCTACAATGAGCAGTTCTTC.

This clonotype was detected ten times or more. V gene TRBV7-3 combines with J gene TRBJ2-7; D is possibly TRBD1 (6 bases). Between the trimmed V and J ends, which lost 3 bases and 6 bases, there was a span of 12 bases. The CDR3 sequence is 13 residues long. Germline CDR1 is SGHTA and CDR2 is FQGTGA. The CDR3 nucleotides read TGTGCCAGCAGCTTCGGACCACAGGGCGAGCAGTACTTC. This sequence encodes CASSFGPQGEQYF.

This clonotype was seen at least ten times. V is TRBV20-1 and J is TRBJ2-2; D remains unclear. Germline V gene data show CDR1 as DFQATT and CDR2 as SNEGSKA (reference sequence). The CDR3 covers 12 residues. Trimming removed 3 bases at V and 8 bases at J, with 10 bases between. The CDR3 loop reads CSARRPAGELFF. For the CDR3, the DNA is TGCAGTGCTAGGCGCCCTGCGGGGGAGCTGTTTTTT.

There are a few counts of this clonotype. The V gene is TRBV6-2 or TRBV6-3, the J gene TRBJ2-1; D perhaps matches TRBD2 (5 bases). Looked up from germline, CDR1 is MNHEY and CDR2 is SVGEGT. This CDR3 has 15 amino acids. V shed 5 bases and J shed 0 bases, with 11 bases lying between them. CDR3 amino acids: CASSRTASSYNEQFF. CDR3 DNA sequence: TGTGCCAGCAGTCGGACTGCAAGCTCCTACAATGAGCAGTTCTTC.

The chain couples TRBV6-6 to TRBJ1-5, with 9 bases matching TRBD1. The trim removed 2 bases at V and 4 bases at J, leaving 3 bases unmatched. Per the germline V gene, CDR1 is MNHNY and CDR2 is SVGAGI (reference sequence). CDR3 length: 15 amino acids. CDR3 bases: TGTGCCAGCAGTTACCGACAGGGGGGGAATCAGCCCCAGCATTTT. It yields the protein CASSYRQGGNQPQHF.

In its sample, this clonotype was seen many times. DNA for the CDR3: TGTGCCACCAGTGGCTCCCCGGGACTAGCGGAAGAGACCCAGTACTTC. It codes for CATSGSPGLAEETQYF. The rearrangement links TRBV24-1 to TRBJ2-5; 11 positions match TRBD2. This CDR3 has 16 residues. Germline trimming cut 5 bases from V and 3 bases from J; bases unmatched to any gene: 7. CDR1 and CDR2 from the germline V gene are KGHDR and SFDVKD.

The gene calls are TRBV6-2 or TRBV6-3 and TRBJ2-2, with unresolved D. This CDR3 has 13 amino acids. V was shortened by 6 bases and J by 6 bases, with 11 bases between the two germline ends. Germline V gene sequence: CDR1 MNHEY, CDR2 SVGEGT. CDR3 nucleotide sequence: TGTGCCAGCAGAAATGGGTGGTCCGGGGAGCTGTTTTTT. Translating gives CASRNGWSGELFF.

This clonotype came up many times. This CDR3 reads CAWSVRLAGVAEQYF. CDR3 nucleotide sequence: TGTGCCTGGAGTGTACGACTAGCGGGAGTGGCAGAGCAGTACTTC. The rearrangement uses TRBV30 and TRBJ2-7, with 12 bases that match TRBD2. V trimming: 0 bases; J trimming: 7 bases; junction bases outside the gene matches: 7. The CDR3 extends over 15 amino acids. Looked up from germline, CDR1 is GTSNPN and CDR2 is SVGIG (reference sequence). The whole variable domain, filled in from reference TRBV30 and TRBJ2-7, reads SQTIHQWPATLVQPVGSPLSLECTVEGTSNPNLYWYRQAAGRGLQLLFYSVGIGQISSEVPQNLSASRPQDRQFILSSKKLLLSDSGFYLCAWSVRLAGVAEQYFGPGTRLTVT.

The chain employs TRBV20-1 and TRBJ2-3; TRBD1 or TRBD2 may be the D gene (5 bases each). The germline V and J ends were trimmed by 3 bases and 4 bases, with 17 bases remaining between them. There are 15 residues in the CDR3. In germline, CDR1 is DFQATT, CDR2 SNEGSKA (reference sequence). The CDR3 sequence is CSASPRGVHSDTQYF. The CDR3 coding sequence is TGCAGTGCTAGTCCCCGGGGCGTTCATTCAGATACGCAGTATTTT.

The table lists this clonotype with a few counts. The genes are TRBV20-1 and TRBJ2-1; 9 bases agree with TRBD2. CDR3 size: 15 residues. Trimming removed 0 bases from V and 3 bases from J; junction bases left unmatched: 3. Germline values: CDR1 DFQATT, CDR2 SNEGSKA (reference sequence). The CDR3 DNA follows: TGCAGTGCTAGAGATGGAGCGGGAGGCTACAATGAGCAGTTCTTC. Translated: CSARDGAGGYNEQFF.